These 14 T cell receptor beta chains originate from one sample sequenced in a study of cytomegalovirus exposure and HLA in healthy donors. In the PCR, 60 Vbeta and 13 Jbeta primers were used. Sequencing used immunoSEQ multiplex PCR; TCRdb keeps in-frame clones, though not all of them. Reported are about 110,000 clones; the ten largest clones contain 0.55% to 0.6%. Sequencing input: PBMCs. These receptors came from a man aged 50 to 59 in good health and CMV-seronegative.

Turning to this clone: Mismatch with germline at one junction end may stem from a read error. This chain uses TRBV25-1 with TRBJ1-2, with D uncertain. This CDR3 contains 11 residues. Germline-derived CDR1 and CDR2 are MGHDK and SYGVNS. In nucleotides, the CDR3 is TGTGTCAGCAGTGGTAACGGTGGCTACACCTTC. It encodes CVSSGNGGYTF.

The chain combines TRBV18 with TRBJ1-1; possibly TRBD1 for D (6 bases). The CDR3 is made up of 16 amino acids. Trimming took off 2 bases at V and 1 base at J, with 14 bases between the two ends. In germline, CDR1 is KGHSH, CDR2 LQKENI. This chain's CDR3 is CASSPSSGAPNTEAFF. The CDR3 nucleotides read TGTGCCAGCTCACCATCCTCAGGGGCCCCGAACACTGAAGCTTTCTTT.

This rearrangement joins TRBV5-1 to TRBJ1-4, with D perhaps TRBD1 (5 bases). V lost 7 bases to trimming and J lost 1 base, with 11 bases between them. In germline, CDR1 is SGHRS, CDR2 YFSETQ. The CDR3 extends over 14 amino acids. The CDR3 is CASSQGETNEKLFF. The CDR3, as DNA: TGCGCCAGCTCCCAGGGCGAAACTAATGAAAAACTGTTTTTT.

This chain uses TRBV4-3 with TRBJ1-4; TRBD1 matches 7 bases. Losses at the gene ends were 4 bases for V and 6 bases for J; bases not matched to a gene: 11. Germline-derived CDR1 and CDR2 are LGHNA and YSLEER. CDR3 length equals 16 residues. The CDR3 nucleotides read TGCGCCAGCAGCCTAAGCACCGGGACAGAATATGAAAAACTGTTTTTT. The encoded protein is CASSLSTGTEYEKLFF.

Here the CDR3 reads CAISEEGQSYGYTF. The DNA of the CDR3 is TGTGCCATCAGTGAGGAGGGACAGAGCTATGGCTACACCTTC. The chain combines TRBV10-3 with TRBJ1-2, with 7 bases matching TRBD1. CDR1 is ENHRY, CDR2 SYGVKD, per germline. V trimming: 2 bases; J trimming: 4 bases; junction bases outside the gene matches: 4. The CDR3 covers 14 residues.

The CDR3 reads CASSPPGQARGYTF. The CDR3 coding sequence is TGTGCCAGCAGCCCCCCTGGGCAGGCCCGGGGCTACACCTTC. The genes are TRBV6-5 and TRBJ1-2; no definite D call. Deletions cut 6 bases from V and 8 bases from J, with 19 bases between. CDR3 length: 14 residues. The V gene's germline CDR1 is MNHEY and CDR2 SVGAGI.

The J gene is TRBJ1-3, the V gene TRBV7-6; 7 bases line up with TRBD1. The germline gives CDR1 SGHVS, CDR2 FNYEAQ. V shed 5 bases and J 0 bases; nucleotides not matched to a gene: 16. The CDR3 runs 19 residues. CDR3 nucleotides: TGTGCCAGCAGCGGGGGCCCCAGACAGGGATCAAGCTCTGGAAACACCATATATTTT. Translated, it gives CASSGGPRQGSSSGNTIYF.

This sequence joins TRBV25-1 and TRBJ1-5, with 10 bases matching TRBD1. Trimming at V came to 5 bases and at J to 6 bases, leaving 4 bases not matched to a gene. Germline assignment: CDR1 MGHDK and CDR2 SYGVNS. The CDR3 spans 14 residues. The CDR3 DNA reads as TGTGCCAGCAGTAAGACAGGGGGCGGTCAGCCCCAGCATTTT. It yields the protein CASSKTGGGQPQHF.

The chain uses TRBV4-3 and TRBJ2-7, with 9 positions matching TRBD1. CDR1 is LGHNA, CDR2 YSLEER, per germline. V lost 4 bases, J lost 4 bases, and 11 bases stayed unmatched. The CDR3 sequence is 16 residues long. The chain's CDR3 is CASSPTPGQGLYEQYF. The CDR3 DNA follows: TGCGCCAGCAGCCCGACCCCGGGACAGGGTTTATACGAGCAGTACTTC.

The chain combines TRBV5-1 with TRBJ2-6; TRBD1 agrees at 8 bases. Germline loops: CDR1 SGHRS, CDR2 YFSETQ. The CDR3 length is 17 residues. The ends lost 0 bases at V and 1 base at J; junction bases unmatched: 3. The CDR3 protein is CASSLGTGLSGANVLTF. The CDR3 bases are TGCGCCAGCAGCTTGGGGACAGGGTTATCTGGGGCCAACGTCCTGACTTTC.

V and J are TRBV20-1 and TRBJ2-7; D remains unclear. Germline CDR1 and CDR2: DFQATT and SNEGSKA (reference sequence). The CDR3 covers 10 residues. V was pared by 3 bases and J by 6 bases, with 6 bases between. The CDR3 DNA reads TGCAGTGCTAGCCTATCCGAGCAGTACTTC. As protein: CSASLSEQYF.

The rearrangement links TRBV13 to TRBJ1-1; D is possibly TRBD1 (5 bases). Looked up from germline, CDR1 is PRHDT and CDR2 is FYEKMQ (reference sequence). V was cut by 5 bases and J by 5 bases, with 12 bases left in between. The CDR3 has 13 amino acids. The CDR3 DNA is TGTGCCAGCAGCCAACCAGGGAATACTGAAGCTTTCTTT. Its translation is CASSQPGNTEAFF.

This chain links TRBV7-2 with TRBJ1-1, with D tentatively TRBD1 (5 bases). This CDR3 is 15 amino acids long. The V end lost 1 base, the J end lost 6 bases, and 15 bases lay between the germline ends. The germline CDR1 and CDR2 sequences are SGHTA and FQGNSA. CDR3: CASSLVGVGGAEAFF. The CDR3 DNA sequence: TGTGCCAGCAGCTTAGTAGGGGTGGGGGGAGCTGAAGCTTTCTTT.

V and J are TRBV30 and TRBJ1-2, with TRBD1 as a possible D gene (6 bases). Trimming took off 4 bases at V and 8 bases at J, with 17 bases between the two ends. The CDR3 covers 13 residues. Germline values: CDR1 GTSNPN, CDR2 SVGIG (reference sequence). The CDR3 nucleotides read TGTGCCTGGAATGTCGCACAGGGAGGGGGCTACACCTTC. Translation: CAWNVAQGGGYTF.